One and the same sample provided the 25 T cell receptor beta chains below, sequenced in a study of cytomegalovirus exposure and HLA in healthy donors. 13 Jbeta primers and 60 Vbeta primers were used for the PCR. This table comes from immunoSEQ multiplex PCR, and its TCRdb copy is limited to in-frame clones, with some not included. Of over 80,000 clones in the sample, approximately 75% were seen once. Material for sequencing was PBMCs. All receptors come from a female donor in good health and CMV-seropositive.

This rearrangement joins TRBV5-4 to TRBJ2-1; a possible D gene is TRBD2 (7 bases). The germline gives CDR1 SGHNT, CDR2 YYREEE (reference sequence). The germline V and J ends were trimmed by 4 bases and 3 bases, with 17 bases remaining between them. The CDR3 length is 16 residues. DNA of the CDR3: TGTGCCAGCAGCCTAGGGGGTGGGAGGGTCTACAATGAGCAGTTCTTC. Its translation: CASSLGGGRVYNEQFF.

This chain joins TRBV7-9 and TRBJ1-1; unclear D gene. CDR1 and CDR2 (germline): SEHNR, FQNEAQ (reference sequence). CDR3 length: 15 residues. The V end lost 3 bases, the J end lost 0 bases, and 11 bases lay between the germline ends. The DNA of the CDR3 is TGTGCCAGCAGCTTCCCCTTAAATATGAACACTGAAGCTTTCTTT. Amino acids: CASSFPLNMNTEAFF.

The chain joins TRBV18 to TRBJ1-5; D is unclear. Between the trimmed V and J ends, which lost 2 bases and 4 bases, there was a span of 6 bases. CDR1 and CDR2 from the germline V gene are KGHSH and LQKENI. The CDR3 contains 13 residues. The CDR3 reads CASSPDTNQPQHF. CDR3 nucleotides: TGTGCCAGCTCACCAGACACTAATCAGCCCCAGCATTTT.

This clone has just a few counts. The germline gene is not matched at one end of the junction; a read error may be the cause. The chain carries TRBV7-7 and TRBJ2-3; TRBD2 matches at 13 bases. The CDR3 runs to 16 residues. Looked up from germline, CDR1 is SSHAT and CDR2 is FNYEAQ (reference sequence). The CDR3: CASSKGLAGNTDTQYF. CDR3 in DNA: TGTGCTAGCAGCAAGGGACTAGCGGGGAACACAGATACGCAGTATTTT.

The chain recombines TRBV28 with TRBJ2-7, with 8 bases matching TRBD1. Germline CDR1 is MDHEN and CDR2 is SYDVKM. This CDR3 is 13 amino acids long. Unmatched junction bases numbered 8, after V lost 10 bases and J lost 3 bases. CDR3 nucleotides: TGTGCCACCCTGGACAGGGCAGACTACGAGCAGTACTTC. Translated: CATLDRADYEQYF.

The J gene is TRBJ1-2, the V gene TRBV11-2; D remains ambiguous. The germline gives CDR1 SGHAT, CDR2 FQNNGV. CDR3 size: 16 residues. V lost 0 bases and J 4 bases, leaving 15 bases between the germline ends. The CDR3 protein is CASSLDISAGIYGYTF. DNA for the CDR3: TGTGCCAGCAGCTTAGACATCTCGGCGGGGATCTATGGCTACACCTTC.

This chain uses TRBV7-3 with TRBJ1-1; D gene ambiguous. Looked up from germline, CDR1 is SGHTA and CDR2 is FQGTGA. The CDR3 has 12 amino acids. The ends were cut back, 3 bases at V and 8 bases at J, with 10 bases in the middle. The CDR3 DNA follows: TGTGCCAGCAGCTTGGCCCCGGGGGAAGCTTTCTTT. Amino acid sequence: CASSLAPGEAFF.

V usage is TRBV7-3 and J usage is TRBJ2-7; the match to TRBD2 covers 9 bases. Germline CDR1 reads SGHTA; CDR2 reads FQGTGA. CDR3 size: 14 residues. The V segment lost 2 bases and the J segment 2 bases; nucleotides outside the gene matches: 1. CDR3 nucleotide sequence: TGTGCCAGCAGCTTACTAGCGGGGACCTACGAGCAGTACTTC. Protein: CASSLLAGTYEQYF.

CDR3: CASRGGQGFQPQHF. CDR3 in DNA: TGTGCCAGCAGAGGTGGACAGGGGTTTCAGCCCCAGCATTTT. The V gene is TRBV2, the J gene TRBJ1-5, with TRBD1 matching 9 bases. CDR1 is SNHLY, CDR2 FYNNEI, per germline. V lost 6 bases to trimming and J lost 6 bases; unmatched junction nucleotides: 6. The CDR3 loop spans 14 amino acids.

The rearrangement joins TRBV6-6 to TRBJ2-7, with 9 nucleotides matching TRBD1. The CDR3 is 16 amino acids. The V gene end was trimmed by 0 bases and the J gene end by 2 bases; junction bases not matched to a gene: 5. Germline CDR1 is MNHNY and CDR2 is SVGAGI (reference sequence). The CDR3: CASSYSSGQGTYEQYF. The DNA of the CDR3 is TGTGCCAGCAGTTACTCTTCGGGACAGGGAACCTACGAGCAGTACTTC.

V usage is TRBV11-3 and J usage is TRBJ1-1, with TRBD1 matching over 9 bases. The germline gives CDR1 SGHNT, CDR2 YENEEA. Losses at the gene ends were 5 bases for V and 7 bases for J; bases not matched to a gene: 11. CDR3 size: 15 residues. CDR3 DNA sequence: TGTGCCAGCAGCGTGGGAGGGACAGGGCGTAATGAAGCTTTCTTT. As protein: CASSVGGTGRNEAFF. The variable domain in full, completed from reference TRBV11-3 and TRBJ1-1, reads EAGVVQSPRYKIIEKKQPVAFWCNPISGHNTLYWYLQNLGQGPELLIRYENEEAVDDSQLPKDRFSAERLKGVDSTLKIQPAELGDSAVYLCASSVGGTGRNEAFFGQGTRLTVV.

This chain joins TRBV30 and TRBJ2-5, with 9 positions matching TRBD2. The ends lost 5 bases at V and 4 bases at J; junction bases unmatched: 5. CDR3 size: 13 residues. Germline lookup yields CDR1 GTSNPN and CDR2 SVGIG (reference sequence). The CDR3 loop reads CAWWRGGRETQYF. In nucleotides, the CDR3 is TGTGCCTGGTGGCGGGGGGGCCGAGAGACCCAGTACTTC.

This clone occurred a few times. This chain connects TRBV5-6 to TRBJ1-5; D perhaps matches TRBD1 (6 bases). The V gene's germline CDR1 is SGHDT and CDR2 YYEEEE. This CDR3 comprises 14 residues. The V gene lost 3 bases and the J gene lost 1 base, with 8 bases spanning the gap. Here the CDR3 DNA reads TGTGCCAGCAGCTGGGGGCAGAGCAATCAGCCCCAGCATTTT. Protein product: CASSWGQSNQPQHF.

This clone was detected a few times. The chain couples TRBV29-1 to TRBJ2-3; D is perhaps TRBD2 (5 bases). From germline, CDR1 is SQVTM and CDR2 ANQGSEA. The CDR3 spans 13 residues. The CDR3 loop is CTVTTRGGDTQYF. In DNA form, the CDR3 reads TGCACCGTGACAACCCGAGGAGGAGATACGCAGTATTTT.

This sequence joins TRBV5-4 and TRBJ2-3, with TRBD2 as a possible D gene (6 bases). Trimming took off 0 bases at V and 15 bases at J, with 11 bases between the two ends. This CDR3 region has 11 residues. Germline V gene lookup returns CDR1 SGHNT and CDR2 YYREEE (reference sequence). CDR3 amino acids: CASSLAGDSYF. CDR3 nucleotides: TGTGCCAGCAGCTTGGCCGGGGACTCTTATTTT.

The CDR3 region is CAWSRSDLGADTQYF. DNA of the CDR3: TGTGCCTGGAGTCGATCAGATCTGGGCGCAGATACGCAGTATTTT. The chain couples TRBV30 to TRBJ2-3, with D hard to call. V was clipped by 2 bases and J by 4 bases, with 16 bases between them. Germline CDR1 is GTSNPN and CDR2 is SVGIG (reference sequence). This CDR3 region has 15 residues.

This chain joins TRBV4-2 and TRBJ2-3; no clear D gene. This CDR3 contains 19 residues. Germline V lookup: CDR1 LGHNA, CDR2 YNFKEQ. V lost 4 bases and J lost 1, with 24 bases in between. The CDR3 DNA is TGTGCCAGCAGCCGAAGCGCGCTCGAAAGCCCTCTAGGCACAGATACGCAGTATTTT. Translating gives CASSRSALESPLGTDTQYF.

The table lists this clone with a count of one. The rearrangement joins TRBV30 to TRBJ2-7; 8 nucleotides agree with TRBD2. CDR3 length equals 14 residues. Per germline, CDR1 GTSNPN and CDR2 SVGIG (reference sequence). The V segment lost 7 bases and the J segment 0 bases; nucleotides outside the gene matches: 8. CDR3 amino acids: CALTGGGSSYEQYF. DNA of the CDR3: TGTGCCTTAACGGGGGGGGGAAGCTCCTACGAGCAGTACTTC.

This clone was recorded only once. The CDR3 loop is CSVEGAWETQYF. CDR3 DNA: TGCAGCGTGGAGGGGGCCTGGGAGACCCAGTACTTC. The V call is TRBV29-1, the J call TRBJ2-5; maybe TRBD1 (7 bases). The V gene lost 6 bases and the J gene lost 5 bases, with 13 bases spanning the gap. Germline lookup yields CDR1 SQVTM and CDR2 ANQGSEA. This CDR3 comprises 12 residues.

This CDR3 is CASGTYEQYF. The CDR3 region has the DNA TGCGCCAGCGGCACCTACGAGCAGTACTTC. The chain is built from TRBV10-2 and TRBJ2-7; D uncertain. V was cut by 8 bases and J by 2 bases, with 4 bases left in between. Germline V gives CDR1 WSHSY, CDR2 SAAADI. The CDR3 is 10 residues long.

V and J are TRBV30 and TRBJ2-2, with TRBD2 matching over 7 bases. V lost 6 bases and J lost 0; bases outside the gene matches: 7. The germline gives CDR1 GTSNPN, CDR2 SVGIG (reference sequence). The CDR3 consists of 15 residues. The CDR3: CACSGTPANTGELFF. Written as DNA, the CDR3 is TGTGCCTGCAGCGGGACTCCAGCGAACACCGGGGAGCTGTTTTTT.

The chain is built from TRBV30 and TRBJ2-5; the D is unclear. CDR1 is GTSNPN, CDR2 SVGIG, per germline (reference sequence). Trimming cost V 0 bases and J 2 bases, with 7 bases left between them. The CDR3 consists of 13 residues. This CDR3 is CAWSVQVQETQYF. The CDR3 DNA reads as TGTGCCTGGAGTGTACAAGTTCAAGAGACCCAGTACTTC.

This sequence joins TRBV2 and TRBJ2-7; D perhaps matches TRBD2 (6 bases). V lost 2 bases to trimming and J lost 2 bases, with 10 bases between them. Germline CDR1 reads SNHLY; CDR2 reads FYNNEI. This CDR3 spans 14 amino acids. CDR3 residues: CASSERGGAYEQYF. The CDR3 DNA is TGTGCCAGCAGTGAAAGGGGCGGGGCCTACGAGCAGTACTTC.

The chain combines TRBV9 with TRBJ1-3; tentatively, D is TRBD1 (5 bases). CDR1 SGDLS and CDR2 YYNGEE come from the germline V gene. This CDR3 region has 15 residues. Trimming left V 0 bases short and J 0 bases short, with 7 bases between. CDR3 in amino acids: CASSVDGGSGNTIYF. CDR3 sequence (DNA): TGTGCCAGCAGCGTAGACGGGGGCTCTGGAAACACCATATATTTT.

J is TRBJ2-7 and V is TRBV7-2; D not resolved. The CDR3 covers 16 residues. Germline lookup yields CDR1 SGHTA and CDR2 FQGNSA. V was trimmed by 1 base and J by 0 bases, leaving 13 bases between them. CDR3 bases: TGTGCCAGCAGCTTAGTAACAAAGCGCAACTCCTACGAGCAGTACTTC. Translated, it gives CASSLVTKRNSYEQYF.